The 21 T cell receptor beta chains below were found in one sample sequenced in a study of patients and donors after allogeneic stem cell transplantation. TCRdb reprocessed the RT-PCR reads via MiXCR and lists one record per CDR3 protein. The table records 200,000 to 250,000 distinct CDR3 sequences, over 30% of them present only once. The sequenced material came from blood, either unsorted or a sorted T cell fraction (not recorded which). The receptor set was obtained from a human donor who was either an allogeneic HSCT recipient or a stem cell or donor lymphocyte infusion donor (not recorded which). It is not recorded whose cells these are; they may come from a transplant donor.

This chain uses TRBV20-1 with TRBJ1-5, with a possible D match to TRBD1 (5 bases). V dropped 5 bases and J dropped 1 base, with 15 bases sitting between them. The CDR3 covers 15 residues. Germline loops: CDR1 DFQATT, CDR2 SNEGSKA (reference sequence). CDR3 in amino acids: CSAVRGGRSNQPQHF. The CDR3 DNA follows: TGCAGTGCTGTGAGGGGCGGACGGAGCAATCAGCCCCAGCATTTT.

This clonotype has only a few counts. V gene TRBV20-1 combines with J gene TRBJ1-4; D ambiguous. V dropped 3 bases and J dropped 8 bases, with 4 bases sitting between them. This CDR3 is 10 amino acids long. Germline V lookup: CDR1 DFQATT, CDR2 SNEGSKA (reference sequence). The CDR3 region has the DNA TGCAGTGCTAGGGACGAAAAACTGTTTTTT. Translation: CSARDEKLFF.

This clonotype was seen only a few times. The chain has TRBV4-1 and TRBJ2-3, with D possibly being TRBD1 or TRBD2 (5 bases each). V shed 2 bases and J shed 1 base, with 16 bases lying between them. The CDR3 length is 17 residues. Per germline, CDR1 MGHRA and CDR2 YSYEKL. The CDR3 bases are TGCGCCAGCAGCCAATTCCGACTGGGGGACGGCACAGATACGCAGTATTTT. Translating gives CASSQFRLGDGTDTQYF.

This clonotype was detected a few times. The chain uses TRBV5-1 and TRBJ1-4; D is possibly TRBD1 (5 bases). Per germline, CDR1 SGHRS and CDR2 YFSETQ. The CDR3 runs 16 residues. The ends were cut back, 2 bases at V and 1 base at J, with 12 bases in the middle. The CDR3 bases are TGCGCCAGCAGCTTTGGGGGGATGCGAACTAATGAAAAACTGTTTTTT. Protein sequence: CASSFGGMRTNEKLFF.

The chain joins TRBV29-1 to TRBJ2-7; 8 bases map to TRBD2. The length of the CDR3 is 16 residues. With V trimmed by 3 bases and J by 3 bases, 13 bases remained unmatched. The germline gives CDR1 SQVTM, CDR2 ANQGSEA. CDR3 region: CSVDVGGSGLDYEQYF. CDR3 bases: TGCAGCGTTGACGTTGGCGGCTCGGGACTAGACTACGAGCAGTACTTC.

This sequence joins TRBV15 and TRBJ1-5; D ambiguous. The germline V and J ends were trimmed by 5 bases and 6 bases, with 14 bases remaining between them. The CDR3 is 14 residues long. CDR1 is LNHNV, CDR2 YYDKDF, per germline (reference sequence). In DNA, the CDR3 is TGTGCCACCAGCGGGTACGGAGTTGCTCAGCCCCAGCATTTT. It encodes CATSGYGVAQPQHF.

This sequence joins TRBV12-3 or TRBV12-4 and TRBJ1-5, with D hard to call. Trimming took off 6 bases at V and 10 bases at J, with 16 bases between the two ends. The CDR3 covers 13 residues. The CDR3: CASSHKDLGPQHF. The CDR3 DNA follows: TGTGCCAGCAGCCATAAGGACCTTGGCCCCCAGCATTTT.

The rearrangement links TRBV5-5 to TRBJ1-5; perhaps TRBD1 as D (5 bases). The CDR3 loop spans 14 amino acids. Trimming stripped 1 base from V and 6 bases from J, with 11 bases between. CDR1 is SGHKS and CDR2 is YYEKEE in the germline V gene (reference sequence). In nucleotides, the CDR3 is TGTGCCAGCAGCTTGCCTGGGACGGGTCAGCCCCAGCATTTT. It is translated as CASSLPGTGQPQHF.

This clonotype was observed a single time. The rearrangement links TRBV3-1 to TRBJ1-2; perhaps TRBD1 as D (6 bases). Germline loops: CDR1 LGHDT, CDR2 YNNKEL (reference sequence). Trimming shortened V by 4 bases and J by 8 bases, and 20 bases separated the two germline ends. This CDR3 is built from 15 residues. CDR3 amino acids: CASSLKGGGVYGYTF. DNA for the CDR3: TGTGCCAGCAGCCTCAAGGGGGGCGGAGTATACGGCTACACCTTC.

The gene calls are TRBV24-1 and TRBJ2-3, with D hard to call. V shed 8 bases and J shed 6 bases, with 14 bases lying between them. CDR1 and CDR2 from the germline V gene are KGHDR and SFDVKD. The CDR3 consists of 13 residues. The CDR3 protein is CATTHGEADTQYF. The CDR3, as DNA: TGTGCCACCACACATGGTGAAGCGGATACGCAGTATTTT.

This clonotype has a handful of counts. This chain uses TRBV7-9 with TRBJ1-2; TRBD1 might be the D (5 bases). The germline V gene encodes CDR1 SEHNR and CDR2 FQNEAQ (reference sequence). The CDR3 sequence is 18 residues long. V was trimmed by 2 bases and J by 8 bases, leaving 27 bases between them. Here the CDR3 reads CASSLIGAAIGTLRGYTF. CDR3 nucleotides: TGTGCCAGCAGCTTAATCGGGGCCGCTATCGGGACTTTGAGAGGCTACACCTTC.

The chain couples TRBV20-1 to TRBJ2-3, with 12 bases aligning to TRBD2. J was trimmed by 3 bases and V by 3 bases; bases with no gene match: 7. CDR3 length: 16 amino acids. Germline values: CDR1 DFQATT, CDR2 SNEGSKA (reference sequence). CDR3 residues: CSASAELAGGTDTQYF. The DNA for the CDR3 is TGCAGTGCTAGCGCCGAACTAGCGGGGGGTACAGATACGCAGTATTTT.

This sequence joins TRBV5-1 and TRBJ1-3; D is unclear. Germline lookup yields CDR1 SGHRS and CDR2 YFSETQ. V was trimmed by 0 bases and J by 0 bases, leaving 7 bases between them. The CDR3 has 15 residues. DNA for the CDR3: TGCGCCAGCAGCTTGGAGGGCACCTCTGGAAACACCATATATTTT. It codes for CASSLEGTSGNTIYF.

Written as DNA, the CDR3 is TGTGCCAGCAGCTTAATAGAGGGACAGGCATATAATTCACCCCTCCACTTT. Translated, it gives CASSLIEGQAYNSPLHF. J is TRBJ1-6 and V is TRBV7-8; 8 bases line up with TRBD1. Trimming cost V 2 bases and J 4 bases; bases outside gene matches: 7. Germline loops: CDR1 SGHVS, CDR2 FQNEAQ. The CDR3 has 17 residues.

The rearrangement uses TRBV6-6 and TRBJ2-7, with 13 bases aligning to TRBD2. The CDR3 length is 15 residues. The germline V gene has CDR1 MNHNY and CDR2 SVGAGI (reference sequence). Germline trimming cut 2 bases from V and 4 bases from J; bases unmatched to any gene: 2. The CDR3 loop is CASSYRTSGGYEQYF. For the CDR3, the DNA is TGTGCCAGCAGTTACAGGACTAGCGGGGGTTACGAGCAGTACTTC.

This clonotype appeared a few times. The genes are TRBV12-3 or TRBV12-4 and TRBJ2-3; a possible D gene is TRBD2 (5 bases). This CDR3 has 11 residues. V lost 6 bases and J lost 10, with 11 bases in between. The CDR3 spells CASSSPGAQYF. CDR3 nucleotide sequence: TGTGCCAGCAGCAGCCCCGGGGCGCAGTATTTT.

This chain uses TRBV20-1 with TRBJ2-7; 7 positions agree with TRBD2. Germline-derived CDR1 and CDR2 are DFQATT and SNEGSKA (reference sequence). The CDR3 runs 16 residues. The V and J ends lost 2 bases and 3 bases, in that order; junction bases with no gene match: 13. In DNA, the CDR3 is TGCAGTGCTAGAATCAGAATAGCGGGCCTTATCTACGAGCAGTACTTC. This gives the protein CSARIRIAGLIYEQYF.

This clonotype showed up just a few times. This rearrangement joins TRBV15 to TRBJ1-1; the D is unclear. Deletions cut 3 bases from V and 1 base from J, with 9 bases between. CDR3 length: 14 residues. Germline values: CDR1 LNHNV, CDR2 YYDKDF (reference sequence). The CDR3 bases are TGTGCCACCAGCAGGCCTTATCAGAACACTGAAGCTTTCTTT. Its protein is CATSRPYQNTEAFF.

V is TRBV29-1 and J is TRBJ2-1; possibly TRBD1 for D (6 bases). The CDR3 spans 14 residues. Trimming cost V 7 bases and J 0 bases, with 13 bases left between them. Looked up from germline, CDR1 is SQVTM and CDR2 is ANQGSEA. The CDR3 DNA is TGCAGCGCAGGGGTCCTCATCTCCTACAATGAGCAGTTCTTC. Protein: CSAGVLISYNEQFF.

This clonotype was counted between two and nine times. The chain recombines TRBV27 with TRBJ1-6; D not resolved. There are 14 residues in the CDR3. Deletions cut 9 bases from V and 7 bases from J, with 16 bases between. The V gene's germline CDR1 is MNHEY and CDR2 SMNVEV (reference sequence). CDR3: CASRVLMGNSPLHF. The CDR3, as DNA: TGTGCCAGTCGGGTCTTGATGGGGAATTCACCCCTCCACTTT.

The V and J genes are TRBV20-1 and TRBJ1-1; 7 nucleotides line up with TRBD1. The J segment lost 4 bases and the V segment lost 3 bases, leaving 2 bases of the junction unmatched. The CDR3 spans 12 residues. CDR1 and CDR2 (germline): DFQATT, SNEGSKA (reference sequence). CDR3 sequence: CSASNRGTEAFF. CDR3 DNA sequence: TGCAGTGCTAGTAACAGGGGCACTGAAGCTTTCTTT.